This T cell receptor beta chain was sequenced in a study of shared clonotypes between healthy human individuals. V lost 6 bases and J lost 2, with 14 bases in between. CDR3 length: 15 amino acids. The germline gives CDR1 LNHDA, CDR2 SQIVND (reference sequence). The study's findings and limits: In this cohort, only blood was sampled, and tissue repertoires likely differ.

About this clone: Antigen unknown.

Libraries were prepared by immunoSEQ multiplex PCR; TCRdb keeps only in-frame clonotypes and omits some of them. The data show about 1.5 million clones, under 99% seen once. The sequencing input was naive CD4+ T cells sorted from blood. Regarding subset: CD45RA+ positively selected. The genes are TRBV19 and TRBJ1-5; D is unresolved. This receptor was obtained from a man aged 25 to 40 in good health. The CDR3 coding sequence is TGTGCCAGTAGCGTACCCTCTTTCGGCAATCAGCCCCAGCATTTT. It encodes CASSVPSFGNQPQHF.